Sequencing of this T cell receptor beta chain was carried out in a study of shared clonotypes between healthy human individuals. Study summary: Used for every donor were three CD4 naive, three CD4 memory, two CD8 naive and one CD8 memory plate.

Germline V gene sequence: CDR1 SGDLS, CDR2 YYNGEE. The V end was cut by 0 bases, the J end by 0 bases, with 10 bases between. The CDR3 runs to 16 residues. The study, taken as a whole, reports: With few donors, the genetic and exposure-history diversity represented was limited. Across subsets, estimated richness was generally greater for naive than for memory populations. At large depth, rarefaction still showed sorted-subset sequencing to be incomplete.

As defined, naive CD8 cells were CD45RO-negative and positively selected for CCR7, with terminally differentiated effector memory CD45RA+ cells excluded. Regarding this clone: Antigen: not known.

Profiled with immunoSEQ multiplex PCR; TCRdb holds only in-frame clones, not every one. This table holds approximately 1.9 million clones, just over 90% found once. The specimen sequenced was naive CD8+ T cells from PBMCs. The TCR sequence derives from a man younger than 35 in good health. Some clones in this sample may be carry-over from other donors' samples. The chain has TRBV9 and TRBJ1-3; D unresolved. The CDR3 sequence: CASSVAAASSGNTIYF. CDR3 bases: TGTGCCAGCAGCGTAGCGGCAGCAAGCTCTGGAAACACCATATATTTT. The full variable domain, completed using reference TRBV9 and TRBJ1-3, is DSGVTQTPKHLITATGQRVTLRCSPRSGDLSVYWYQQSLDQGLQFLIQYYNGEERAKGNILERFSAQQFPDLHSELNLSSLELGDSALYFCASSVAAASSGNTIYFGEGSWLTVV.